This T cell receptor beta chain is from a study of CD8 T cells in ankylosing spondylitis. There are 16 residues in the CDR3. V lost 6 bases and J lost 0, with 12 bases in between. Germline lookup yields CDR1 WNHNN and CDR2 SYGVQD (reference sequence). In its sample, this clonotype was seen a few times. Its antigen is not identified. The authors made TCR beta libraries by quantitative 5'-RACE with molecular barcodes. TCRdb re-called the 5' RACE reads through MiXCR, storing one row per CDR3 protein. The sample carries a few hundred thousand distinct CDR3 sequences, roughly 25% recorded once. Study findings and constraints: Certain motif variants had earlier appeared in reactive arthritis synovial fluid and blood.

Sequences were obtained from blood, either unsorted or a sorted T cell fraction (not recorded which). This TCR was sampled from a male donor with ankylosing spondylitis or in good health (not recorded which). The rearrangement joins TRBV10-1 to TRBJ1-6; perhaps TRBD1 as D (5 bases). The CDR3 nucleotides are TGCGCCAGCAGCGATGACAGTAGCTCCTATAATTCACCCCTCCACTTT. As protein: CASSDDSSSYNSPLHF.